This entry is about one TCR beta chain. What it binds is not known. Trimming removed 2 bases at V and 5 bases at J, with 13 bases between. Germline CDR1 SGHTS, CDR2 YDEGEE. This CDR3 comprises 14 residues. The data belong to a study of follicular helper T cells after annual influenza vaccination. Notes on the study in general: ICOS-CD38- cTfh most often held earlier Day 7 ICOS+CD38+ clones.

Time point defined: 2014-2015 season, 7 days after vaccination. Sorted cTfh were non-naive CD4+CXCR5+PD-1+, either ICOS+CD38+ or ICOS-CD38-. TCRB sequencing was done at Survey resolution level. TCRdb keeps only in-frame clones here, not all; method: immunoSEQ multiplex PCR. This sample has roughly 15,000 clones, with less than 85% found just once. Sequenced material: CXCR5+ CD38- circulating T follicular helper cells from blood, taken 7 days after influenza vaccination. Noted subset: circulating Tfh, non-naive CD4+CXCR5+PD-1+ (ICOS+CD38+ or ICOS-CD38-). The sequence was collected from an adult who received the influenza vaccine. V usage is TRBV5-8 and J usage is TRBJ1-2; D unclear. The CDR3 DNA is TGTGCCAGCAGCTTTGTTGAGGTTGAATATGGCTACACCTTC. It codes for CASSFVEVEYGYTF.